Shown below are 31 T cell receptor beta chains from a single sample sequenced in a study of T cells in localized non-small cell lung cancer. Sequencing used immunoSEQ multiplex PCR; TCRdb keeps in-frame clones, though not all of them. The repertoire holds 48,000 or so clones, with 70% to 80% as singletons. This specimen was peripheral blood, taken before any cancer treatment. These TCRs come from a man aged 40 to 75 with stage I squamous cell lung carcinoma.

The chain uses TRBV2 and TRBJ2-2; possibly TRBD1 for D (5 bases). Looked up from germline, CDR1 is SNHLY and CDR2 is FYNNEI. V was pared by 8 bases and J by 6 bases, with 19 bases between. The CDR3 has 15 amino acids. The CDR3 DNA reads TGTGCCAGCTCAAAAGCAGGGATGTTCGCCGGGGAGCTGTTTTTT. Translating gives CASSKAGMFAGELFF.

The CDR3 sequence: CSVWTQGRQETQYF. CDR3 sequence (DNA): TGCAGCGTCTGGACACAGGGTCGGCAAGAGACCCAGTACTTC. V usage is TRBV29-1 and J usage is TRBJ2-5, with D possibly matching TRBD1 (6 bases). CDR1 is SQVTM and CDR2 is ANQGSEA in the germline V gene. The CDR3 has 14 amino acids. Trimming cost V 6 bases and J 2 bases, with 16 bases left between them.

The CDR3 region is CASARYNEQFF. The DNA for the CDR3 is TGTGCCAGCGCCCGCTACAATGAGCAGTTCTTC. V and J are TRBV5-4 and TRBJ2-1; no firm D call. Germline V gene lookup returns CDR1 SGHNT and CDR2 YYREEE (reference sequence). This CDR3 is 11 amino acids long. V was shortened by 7 bases and J by 3 bases, with 5 bases between the two germline ends.

The chain has TRBV7-3 and TRBJ2-3; 7 bases align to TRBD1. Germline V CDR1 and CDR2: SGHTA, FQGTGA. J gave up 2 bases and V 5 bases, and 7 bases lay outside the gene matches. This CDR3 is built from 15 residues. The CDR3 reads CASSPGGGYTDTQYF. In DNA form, the CDR3 reads TGTGCCAGCAGCCCAGGGGGTGGTTACACAGATACGCAGTATTTT.

The chain combines TRBV5-1 with TRBJ2-1; 9 bases line up with TRBD1. CDR3 length: 17 amino acids. With 0 bases clipped from V and 7 bases from J, the junction kept 11 bases outside the gene matches. The germline V gene has CDR1 SGHRS and CDR2 YFSETQ. The DNA for the CDR3 is TGCGCCAGCAGCTTGGCCGAGAGGACAGGGGCGGGGAATGAGCAGTTCTTC. Translation: CASSLAERTGAGNEQFF.

The chain employs TRBV21-1 and TRBJ2-7; TRBD2 was called by the table and not checked on the DNA. TRBV21-1 is assigned pseudogene status. This CDR3 is 15 amino acids long. In DNA form, the CDR3 reads TGTGCCAGCAGCAAATCCGGGACTAGTCGGTACGAGCAGTACTTC. This encodes CASSKSGTSRYEQYF.

The rearrangement links TRBV19 to TRBJ1-2, with D possibly matching TRBD1 (6 bases). V lost 3 bases, J lost 4 bases, and 9 bases lay in between. From germline, CDR1 is LNHDA and CDR2 SQIVND (reference sequence). The CDR3 length is 13 residues. CDR3 protein: CASSMGGPYGYTF. The CDR3 DNA reads TGTGCCAGTAGTATGGGGGGCCCCTATGGCTACACCTTC.

The chain couples TRBV30 to TRBJ1-2; TRBD1 matches at 7 bases. The trim removed 2 bases at V and 5 bases at J, leaving 11 bases unmatched. Germline-derived CDR1 and CDR2 are GTSNPN and SVGIG (reference sequence). The CDR3 is 15 amino acids. CDR3 amino acids: CAWSNKGAREYGYTF. CDR3 nucleotides: TGTGCCTGGAGTAACAAGGGGGCGCGAGAATATGGCTACACCTTC.

The chain uses TRBV6-1 and TRBJ2-7, with TRBD1 identical over 9 bases. The CDR3 consists of 15 residues. Trimming removed 2 bases from V and 4 bases from J; junction bases left unmatched: 6. The germline CDR1 and CDR2 sequences are MNHNS and SASEGT. Here the CDR3 reads CASSEYMGQGYEQYF. For the CDR3, the DNA is TGTGCCAGCAGTGAATATATGGGACAGGGTTACGAGCAGTACTTC.

The CDR3 loop reads CASSLGRANEQYF. As DNA, the CDR3 is TGTGCCAGCAGTTTAGGTAGGGCGAACGAGCAGTACTTC. The J gene is TRBJ2-7, the V gene TRBV27; D is unresolved. The CDR3 sequence is 13 residues long. Between the trimmed V and J ends, which lost 2 bases and 5 bases, there was a span of 10 bases. CDR1 MNHEY and CDR2 SMNVEV come from the germline V gene (reference sequence).

This clone was seen a handful of times. The J gene is TRBJ1-6, the V gene TRBV6-1; D not certain. Germline CDR1 is MNHNS and CDR2 is SASEGT. This CDR3 has 13 residues. Trimming cost V 7 bases and J 9 bases, with 13 bases left between them. The CDR3 spells CASTSASGSPLHF. As DNA, the CDR3 is TGTGCCAGCACCTCTGCCTCCGGTTCACCCCTCCACTTT.

The gene calls are TRBV2 and TRBJ1-2; TRBD1 is a possible D gene (5 bases). The CDR3 extends over 14 amino acids. V was pared by 2 bases and J by 8 bases, with 15 bases between. Germline V gene data show CDR1 as SNHLY and CDR2 as FYNNEI. The CDR3 sequence: CASSETGRLGGYTF. The CDR3 DNA reads as TGTGCCAGCAGTGAAACAGGCCGACTGGGGGGCTACACCTTC.

The chain employs TRBV7-2 and TRBJ1-1, with a weak D call TRBD1 (6 bases). V lost 1 base, J lost 1 base, and 7 bases lay in between. Germline lookup yields CDR1 SGHTA and CDR2 FQGNSA. The CDR3 has 14 amino acids. In DNA, the CDR3 is TGTGCCAGCAGCTTAGGAGGGGGGAACACTGAAGCTTTCTTT. This encodes CASSLGGGNTEAFF.

Only a few counts were recorded for this clone. The rearrangement joins TRBV19 to TRBJ2-5; unclear D gene. Germline loops: CDR1 LNHDA, CDR2 SQIVND (reference sequence). This CDR3 has 12 residues. Trimming left V 3 bases short and J 3 bases short, with 5 bases between. CDR3 sequence reads: CASSMNEETQYF. The DNA for the CDR3 is TGTGCCAGTAGTATGAATGAAGAGACCCAGTACTTC.

The chain employs TRBV4-1 and TRBJ1-2; a weak D match, TRBD1 (5 bases). The CDR3 is made up of 14 amino acids. From germline, CDR1 is MGHRA and CDR2 YSYEKL. V was clipped by 3 bases and J by 4 bases, with 12 bases between them. CDR3 protein: CASSQVRDSYGYTF. The CDR3 region has the DNA TGCGCCAGCAGCCAGGTCCGGGACTCCTATGGCTACACCTTC.

The chain joins TRBV5-1 to TRBJ1-1; the D gene is possibly TRBD1 (5 bases). The germline V and J ends were trimmed by 4 bases and 0 bases, with 13 bases remaining between them. Germline-derived CDR1 and CDR2 are SGHRS and YFSETQ. The CDR3 has 15 amino acids. The CDR3 loop is CASSTQGEMNTEAFF. In nucleotides, the CDR3 is TGCGCCAGCAGCACCCAAGGGGAAATGAACACTGAAGCTTTCTTT.

The rearrangement uses TRBV6-1 and TRBJ1-5; the D gene is possibly TRBD1 (6 bases). Trimming cost V 6 bases and J 4 bases, with 10 bases left between them. Germline V lookup: CDR1 MNHNS, CDR2 SASEGT. This CDR3 comprises 13 residues. The CDR3 region has the DNA TGTGCCAGCAGGCTACAGGGAAATCAGCCCCAGCATTTT. As protein: CASRLQGNQPQHF.

The V and J genes are TRBV6-4 and TRBJ2-3; TRBD2 aligns across 14 bases. Germline V gene lookup returns CDR1 MRHNA and CDR2 SNTAGT. Losses at the gene ends were 5 bases for V and 4 bases for J; bases not matched to a gene: 2. This CDR3 has 15 amino acids. For the CDR3, the DNA is TGTGCCAGCAGTCTGACTAGCGGGGGGGCAGATACGCAGTATTTT. Translated, it gives CASSLTSGGADTQYF.

The chain has TRBV28 and TRBJ1-1, with a weak D call TRBD1 (5 bases). Between the trimmed V and J ends, which lost 6 bases and 6 bases, there was a span of 23 bases. The CDR3 has 16 residues. Germline V gene lookup returns CDR1 MDHEN and CDR2 SYDVKM. The CDR3 spells CASSGAGFNIDAEAFF. The CDR3 DNA reads as TGTGCCAGCAGCGGGGCAGGGTTCAACATCGACGCTGAAGCTTTCTTT. Drawing the rest from reference TRBV28 and TRBJ1-1, the complete variable domain is DVKVTQSSRYLVKRTGEKVFLECVQDMDHENMFWYRQDPGLGLRLIYFSYDVKMKEKGDIPEGYSVSREKKERFSLILESASTNQTSMYLCASSGAGFNIDAEAFFGQGTRLTVV.

In its sample, this clone was seen once. This rearrangement joins TRBV27 to TRBJ1-1; 8 positions agree with TRBD1. CDR1 MNHEY and CDR2 SMNVEV come from the germline V gene (reference sequence). The CDR3 has 14 residues. J lost 5 bases, V lost 5 bases, and 7 bases had no gene match. DNA for the CDR3: TGTGCCAGCAGTCGGACAGGGAGTTGGACTGAAGCTTTCTTT. Its translation: CASSRTGSWTEAFF.

V gene TRBV6-1 combines with J gene TRBJ2-1; no clear D gene. V was pared by 1 base and J by 0 bases, with 10 bases between. Germline V CDR1 and CDR2: MNHNS, SASEGT. CDR3 length equals 16 residues. CDR3 DNA: TGTGCCAGCAGTGAAGTTACAGCTAGCTCCTACAATGAGCAGTTCTTC. Encoded protein: CASSEVTASSYNEQFF.

This clone has just a few counts. This sequence joins TRBV5-4 and TRBJ2-6; D is unresolved. Germline V gives CDR1 SGHNT, CDR2 YYREEE (reference sequence). The CDR3 loop spans 13 amino acids. Trimming took off 4 bases at V and 3 bases at J, with 5 bases between the two ends. The CDR3 reads CASSKGGANVLTF. DNA of the CDR3: TGTGCCAGCAGCAAGGGTGGGGCCAACGTCCTGACTTTC.

The CDR3 DNA reads TGTGCCTGGAGTCGGGGACAACTCAATCAGCCCCAGCATTTT. Amino acid sequence: CAWSRGQLNQPQHF. This chain connects TRBV30 to TRBJ1-5; TRBD1 might be the D (6 bases). There are 14 residues in the CDR3. The germline V and J ends were trimmed by 2 bases and 3 bases, with 11 bases remaining between them. Germline assignment: CDR1 GTSNPN and CDR2 SVGIG (reference sequence).

This chain joins TRBV9 and TRBJ2-7; D is unresolved. The CDR3 totals 15 residues. V was trimmed by 2 bases and J by 0 bases, leaving 12 bases between them. Germline loops: CDR1 SGDLS, CDR2 YYNGEE. CDR3 region: CASSVGTQSSYEQYF. DNA of the CDR3: TGTGCCAGCAGCGTCGGCACGCAGAGCTCCTACGAGCAGTACTTC.

The chain joins TRBV5-1 to TRBJ2-7, with a weak D call TRBD1 (5 bases). This CDR3 is 16 amino acids long. V shed 1 base and J shed 3 bases, with 17 bases lying between them. CDR1 and CDR2 from the germline V gene are SGHRS and YFSETQ. This CDR3 is CASSLTGRAISYEQYF. CDR3 coding DNA: TGCGCCAGCAGCTTGACAGGCAGGGCGATAAGCTACGAGCAGTACTTC.

The chain carries TRBV6-5 and TRBJ2-1; no reliable D call. Trimming left V 8 bases short and J 5 bases short, with 7 bases between. This CDR3 has 11 amino acids. CDR1 and CDR2 (germline): MNHEY, SVGAGI. CDR3 sequence (DNA): TGTGCCAGCGGTGGGCACAATGAGCAGTTCTTC. Protein product: CASGGHNEQFF.

For the CDR3, the DNA is TGTGCCAGTAAGGGGGGCGCGGGGAATCAGCCCCAGCATTTT. This codes for CASKGGAGNQPQHF. The rearrangement uses TRBV19 and TRBJ1-5, with a tentative D call TRBD1 (6 bases). The ends were cut back, 7 bases at V and 4 bases at J, with 14 bases in the middle. This CDR3 contains 14 residues. Germline loops: CDR1 LNHDA, CDR2 SQIVND (reference sequence).

The gene calls are TRBV7-9 and TRBJ1-2, with no clear D. Trimming pared 1 base from V and 2 bases from J, leaving 5 bases between. Germline lookup yields CDR1 SEHNR and CDR2 FQNEAQ (reference sequence). The CDR3 totals 13 residues. For the CDR3, the DNA is TGTGCCAGCAGCTTAGATGGAAACTATGGCTACACCTTC. The encoded protein is CASSLDGNYGYTF.

V and J are TRBV7-9 and TRBJ1-6; D not resolved. This CDR3 has 12 amino acids. Germline V CDR1 and CDR2: SEHNR, FQNEAQ (reference sequence). Trimming cost V 5 bases and J 14 bases, with 13 bases left between them. The DNA for the CDR3 is TGTGCCAGCAGCAAGGAGTCATCGTCCCTCCACTTT. Translation: CASSKESSSLHF.

The chain uses TRBV7-8 and TRBJ1-3, with D possibly being TRBD1 (5 bases). The ends were cut back, 3 bases at V and 4 bases at J, with 13 bases in the middle. CDR1 SGHVS and CDR2 FQNEAQ come from the germline V gene. The CDR3 loop spans 15 amino acids. CDR3 loop: CASSFSGASGNTIYF. As DNA, the CDR3 is TGTGCCAGCAGCTTTTCTGGGGCATCGGGAAACACCATATATTTT.

This clone was picked up one time. The rearrangement links TRBV11-2 to TRBJ1-4; TRBD1 matches at 9 bases. The CDR3 sequence is 15 residues long. J lost 5 bases, V lost 4 bases, and 5 bases had no gene match. Germline CDR1 SGHAT, CDR2 FQNNGV. The CDR3 reads CASSSIDRGNEKLFF. CDR3 nucleotide sequence: TGTGCCAGCAGCTCGATAGACAGGGGGAATGAAAAACTGTTTTTT.